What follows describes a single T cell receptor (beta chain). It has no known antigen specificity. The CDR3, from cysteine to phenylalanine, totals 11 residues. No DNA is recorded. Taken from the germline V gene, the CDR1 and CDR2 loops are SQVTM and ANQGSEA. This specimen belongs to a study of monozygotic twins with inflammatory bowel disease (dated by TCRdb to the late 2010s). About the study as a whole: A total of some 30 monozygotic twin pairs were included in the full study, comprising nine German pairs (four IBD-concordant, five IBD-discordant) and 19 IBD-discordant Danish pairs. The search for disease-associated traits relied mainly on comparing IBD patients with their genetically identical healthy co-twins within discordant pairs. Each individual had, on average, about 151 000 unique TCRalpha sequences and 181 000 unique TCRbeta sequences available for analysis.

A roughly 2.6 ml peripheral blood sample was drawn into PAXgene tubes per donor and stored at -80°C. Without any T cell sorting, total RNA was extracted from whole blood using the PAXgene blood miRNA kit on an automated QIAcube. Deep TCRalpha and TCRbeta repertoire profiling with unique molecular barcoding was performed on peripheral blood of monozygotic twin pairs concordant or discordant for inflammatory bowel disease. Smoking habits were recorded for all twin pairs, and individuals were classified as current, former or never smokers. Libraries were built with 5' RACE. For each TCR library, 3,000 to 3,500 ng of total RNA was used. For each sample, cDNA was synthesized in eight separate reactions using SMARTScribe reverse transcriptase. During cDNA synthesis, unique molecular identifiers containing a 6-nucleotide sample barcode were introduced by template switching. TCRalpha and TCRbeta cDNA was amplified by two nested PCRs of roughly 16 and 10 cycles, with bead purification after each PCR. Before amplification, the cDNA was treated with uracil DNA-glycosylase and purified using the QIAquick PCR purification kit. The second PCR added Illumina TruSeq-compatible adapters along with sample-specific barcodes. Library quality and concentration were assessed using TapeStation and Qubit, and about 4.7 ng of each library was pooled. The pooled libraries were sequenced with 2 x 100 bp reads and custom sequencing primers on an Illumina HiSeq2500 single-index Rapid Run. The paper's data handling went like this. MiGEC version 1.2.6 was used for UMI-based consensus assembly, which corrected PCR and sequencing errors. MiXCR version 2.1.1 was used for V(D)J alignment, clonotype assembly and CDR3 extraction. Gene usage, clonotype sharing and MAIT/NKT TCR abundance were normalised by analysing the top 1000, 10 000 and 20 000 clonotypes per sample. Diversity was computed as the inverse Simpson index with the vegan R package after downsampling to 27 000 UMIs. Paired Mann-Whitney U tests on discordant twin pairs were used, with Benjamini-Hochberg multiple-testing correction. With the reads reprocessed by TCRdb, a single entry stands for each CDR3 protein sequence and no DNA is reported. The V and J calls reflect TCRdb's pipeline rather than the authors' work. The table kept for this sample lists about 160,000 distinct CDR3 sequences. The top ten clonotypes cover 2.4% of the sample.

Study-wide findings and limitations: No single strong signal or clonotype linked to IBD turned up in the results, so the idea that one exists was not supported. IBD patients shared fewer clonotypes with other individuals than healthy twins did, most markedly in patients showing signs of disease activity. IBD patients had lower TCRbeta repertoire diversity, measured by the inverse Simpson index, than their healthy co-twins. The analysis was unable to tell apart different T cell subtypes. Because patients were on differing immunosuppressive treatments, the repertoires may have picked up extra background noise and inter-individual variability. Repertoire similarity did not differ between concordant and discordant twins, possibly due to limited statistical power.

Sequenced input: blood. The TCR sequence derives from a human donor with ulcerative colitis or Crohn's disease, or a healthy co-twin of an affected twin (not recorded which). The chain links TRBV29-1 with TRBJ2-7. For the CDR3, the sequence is CSVGADLEQYF.